This is a list of T cell receptor beta chains from one sample in a study of beta chain features in type 1 diabetes. Data came from immunoSEQ multiplex PCR; TCRdb stores just in-frame clones and leaves some out. The data hold over 65,000 clones, with 30% to 40% observed a single time. The sample consisted of stem cell memory CD4+ T cells from blood. The receptors come from a woman aged 18-29 years in good health. Both conserved end residues are part of each CDR3. A D gene is named only where the DNA matches it firmly. Size values are once, few and many counts, or a class for expanded clones, and some rows have none.

j_call: TRBJ1-5
v_call: TRBV27
d_call: TRBD1
clone_size: -
cdr3_nt: TGTGCCAGCAGTTCAAGACAGGGGATGGGCAATCAGCCCCAGCATTTT
cdr3_aa: CASSSRQGMGNQPQHF

j_call: TRBJ1-1
v_call: TRBV6-5
d_call: TRBD1
clone_size: -
cdr3_nt: TGTGCCAGCAGCCGATCCGGACAGGGGAACACTGAAGCTTTCTTT
cdr3_aa: CASSRSGQGNTEAFF

j_call: TRBJ1-5
v_call: TRBV6-1
d_call: -
clone_size: -
cdr3_nt: TGTGCCAGCAGTGAAGCGCGGCAGGGGATTCAGCCCCAGCATTTT
cdr3_aa: CASSEARQGIQPQHF

j_call: TRBJ1-2
v_call: TRBV4-1
d_call: -
clone_size: many
cdr3_nt: TGCGCCAGCAGCCAACCTACAGGGTACGGCTACACCTTC
cdr3_aa: CASSQPTGYGYTF

j_call: TRBJ2-6
v_call: TRBV5-1
d_call: -
clone_size: -
cdr3_nt: TGCGCCAGCAGCCGGACAGAAACCTCTGGGGCCAACGTCCTGACTTTC
cdr3_aa: CASSRTETSGANVLTF

j_call: TRBJ2-7
v_call: TRBV9
d_call: -
clone_size: -
cdr3_nt: TGTGCCAGCAGCGCCTCACTGACCGGGGTAGACGAGCAGTACTTC
cdr3_aa: CASSASLTGVDEQYF

j_call: TRBJ1-1
v_call: TRBV6-1
d_call: -
clone_size: -
cdr3_nt: TGTGCCAGCAGTGAGGGACACCGGGGACGCACTGAAGCTTTCTTT
cdr3_aa: CASSEGHRGRTEAFF

j_call: TRBJ1-2
v_call: TRBV30
d_call: TRBD1
clone_size: -
cdr3_nt: TGTGCCTGGAGTGTACAGGGGAACCCCTATGGCTACACCTTC
cdr3_aa: CAWSVQGNPYGYTF

j_call: TRBJ1-1
v_call: TRBV30
d_call: TRBD1
clone_size: -
cdr3_nt: TGTGCCTGGGCTAGACAGGGGGCGCGGGACACTGAAGCTTTCTTT
cdr3_aa: CAWARQGARDTEAFF

j_call: TRBJ2-1
v_call: TRBV29-1
d_call: -
clone_size: few
cdr3_nt: TGCAGCGTTGTTCCGTACAATGAGCAGTTCTTC
cdr3_aa: CSVVPYNEQFF

j_call: TRBJ2-6
v_call: TRBV19
d_call: -
clone_size: -
cdr3_nt: TGTGCCAGTAGTATTAGGGGGGGGACCTCTGGGGCCAACGTCCTGACTTTC
cdr3_aa: CASSIRGGTSGANVLTF

j_call: TRBJ1-1
v_call: TRBV18
d_call: -
clone_size: few
cdr3_nt: TGTGCCAGCTCACCGACACAGGGAAACACTGAAGCTTTCTTT
cdr3_aa: CASSPTQGNTEAFF

j_call: TRBJ2-5
v_call: TRBV5-1
d_call: TRBD2
clone_size: -
cdr3_nt: TGCGCCAGCACCTTGGCACTAGCGGGAGGAGAGACCCAGTACTTC
cdr3_aa: CASTLALAGGETQYF

j_call: TRBJ2-5
v_call: TRBV18
d_call: -
clone_size: -
cdr3_nt: TGTGCCAGCTCACCACGGGAGATCGGAGAGACCCAGTACTTC
cdr3_aa: CASSPREIGETQYF

j_call: TRBJ1-3
v_call: TRBV11-2
d_call: TRBD1
clone_size: -
cdr3_nt: TGTGCCAGCAGCGGGCCCGACAGGGTAAACACCATATATTTT
cdr3_aa: CASSGPDRVNTIYF

j_call: TRBJ1-1
v_call: TRBV29-1
d_call: -
clone_size: -
cdr3_nt: TGCAGCGTTGGACAGCCTAACACTGAAGCTTTCTTT
cdr3_aa: CSVGQPNTEAFF

j_call: TRBJ2-5
v_call: TRBV7-7
d_call: -
clone_size: few
cdr3_nt: TGTGCTAGCAGCTCAGCCACCGGGATGGAGACCCAGTACTTC
cdr3_aa: CASSSATGMETQYF

j_call: TRBJ2-7
v_call: TRBV6-6
d_call: -
clone_size: -
cdr3_nt: TGTGCCAGCAGCCCGGGAGAACGCGAGCAGTACTTC
cdr3_aa: CASSPGEREQYF

j_call: TRBJ2-3
v_call: TRBV20-1
d_call: -
clone_size: -
cdr3_nt: TGCAGTGCTAGAGATAGAAATACGCAGTATTTT
cdr3_aa: CSARDRNTQYF

j_call: TRBJ1-2
v_call: TRBV7-2
d_call: TRBD1
clone_size: few
cdr3_nt: TGTGCCAGCAGCCGGGACAGGGACTATGGCTACACCTTC
cdr3_aa: CASSRDRDYGYTF

j_call: TRBJ1-2
v_call: TRBV7-2
d_call: TRBD1
clone_size: -
cdr3_nt: TGTGCCAGCAGCTTAGGGGTAGTCGGGACAGCCGCTAACTATGGCTACACCTTC
cdr3_aa: CASSLGVVGTAANYGYTF

j_call: TRBJ1-4
v_call: TRBV18
d_call: -
clone_size: once
cdr3_nt: TGTGCCAGCTCACCCGACAGGAATGAAAAACTGTTTTTT
cdr3_aa: CASSPDRNEKLFF

j_call: TRBJ1-6
v_call: TRBV5-1
d_call: TRBD1
clone_size: -
cdr3_nt: TGCGCCAGCAGCTTGACAGGGGATAATTCACCCCTCCACTTT
cdr3_aa: CASSLTGDNSPLHF

j_call: TRBJ1-2
v_call: TRBV5-1
d_call: TRBD1
clone_size: few
cdr3_nt: TGCGCCAGCAGCTTCTACGGACAGGGTGCCTATGGCTACACCTTC
cdr3_aa: CASSFYGQGAYGYTF

j_call: TRBJ2-3
v_call: TRBV5-1
d_call: -
clone_size: -
cdr3_nt: TGCGCCAGCAGCCTTAGCACAGATACGCAGTATTTT
cdr3_aa: CASSLSTDTQYF

j_call: TRBJ2-1
v_call: TRBV7-2
d_call: -
clone_size: -
cdr3_nt: TGTGCCAGCAGCCCCGGGGTTGGGTACAATGAGCAGTTCTTC
cdr3_aa: CASSPGVGYNEQFF

j_call: TRBJ2-1
v_call: TRBV4-2
d_call: -
clone_size: few
cdr3_nt: TGTGCCAGCAGCCAAGGGGGGGACTCACGGTTCGATGAGCAGTTCTTC
cdr3_aa: CASSQGGDSRFDEQFF